The rows below give T cell receptor beta chains drawn from one sample of a study of blood T cell repertoires in COVID-19. Libraries were prepared by immunoSEQ multiplex PCR; TCRdb keeps only in-frame clonotypes and omits some of them. The data contain some 110,000 clones, 76% of them singletons. Sample: peripheral blood. These receptors were taken from a man older than 75 with COVID-19, enrolled during active disease. Each CDR3 is given with its conserved first and last residue. The order of the fields is V gene, J gene, D gene, clone size, CDR3 DNA, CDR3 protein. D genes are given only for firm matches. Where a row states a size, it is once, few, many or the class of an expanded clone; other rows omit it.

V: TRBV7-3
J: TRBJ2-1
D: TRBD2
size: .
DNA: TGTGCCAGCAGCTCGGGAGGGGAGGACAATGAGCAGTTCTTC
CDR3: CASSSGGEDNEQFF

V: TRBV4-1
J: TRBJ2-7
D: .
size: .
DNA: TGCGCCAGCAGCCGCGACATGGCTAGCTTGTCTGGCGAGCAGTACTTC
CDR3: CASSRDMASLSGEQYF

V: TRBV6-5
J: TRBJ2-7
D: .
size: .
DNA: TGTGCCAGCAGTTACCAGGGGAGCTCCTACGAGCAGTACTTC
CDR3: CASSYQGSSYEQYF

V: TRBV6-5
J: TRBJ2-5
D: .
size: .
DNA: TGTGCCAGCAGACCTCCGGGACTGGAGACCCAGTACTTC
CDR3: CASRPPGLETQYF

V: TRBV6-2/TRBV6-3
J: TRBJ2-1
D: TRBD2
size: few
DNA: TGTGCCAGCAGTTCCGGGACTAGCGGCTCCTACAATGAGCAGTTCTTC
CDR3: CASSSGTSGSYNEQFF

V: TRBV7-6
J: TRBJ1-5
D: TRBD1
size: .
DNA: TGTGCCAGCAGCTTATCCGGACAGGCGGGACCCCAGCATTTT
CDR3: CASSLSGQAGPQHF

V: TRBV6-4
J: TRBJ2-2
D: TRBD2
size: .
DNA: TGTGCCAGCAGTGTGGCTAGCGGGAACACCGGGGAGCTGTTTTTT
CDR3: CASSVASGNTGELFF

V: TRBV5-1
J: TRBJ1-4
D: TRBD1
size: .
DNA: TGCGCCAGCAGCCCCAGGACAGGGATTAATGAAAAACTGTTTTTT
CDR3: CASSPRTGINEKLFF

V: TRBV29-1
J: TRBJ1-2
D: .
size: .
DNA: TGCAGCGTCGAGGGAAATGGCTACACCTTC
CDR3: CSVEGNGYTF

V: TRBV6-1
J: TRBJ2-5
D: .
size: once
DNA: TGTGCCAGCAGTGAAGAAAGAGGGGAGACCCAGTACTTC
CDR3: CASSEERGETQYF

V: TRBV10-2
J: TRBJ2-3
D: TRBD2
size: .
DNA: TGCGCCAGCAGGGGGACAGGGGCACACCCGGGACTAGCGGGGAGCACAGATACGCAGTATTTT
CDR3: CASRGTGAHPGLAGSTDTQYF

V: TRBV27
J: TRBJ1-2
D: .
size: few
DNA: TGTGCCAGCAGCCTTGGGGGGGCGCCCTATGGCTACACCTTC
CDR3: CASSLGGAPYGYTF